In its sample, the clone carrying this TCR beta chain was seen a few times. What it binds is not known. This sample is drawn from a study of response to subunit inactivated influenza vaccine. Via MiXCR, TCRdb re-called the RT-PCR reads, giving one row per CDR3 protein. The table shows around 650,000 distinct CDR3 sequences, with more than 15% occurring only once. Study results and caveats: The authors put forward the suggestion that each seasonal influenza vaccination may bring in only a limited number of new T cells.

With 2 bases removed from V and 9 bases from J, the gap between germline ends came to 15 bases. The length of the CDR3 is 14 residues. This TCR derives from a man over 45 who received an inactivated influenza vaccine. The rearrangement joins TRBV12-3 or TRBV12-4 to TRBJ2-3; D may match TRBD1 or TRBD2 (7 bases each). The sample here was PBMCs from blood, taken roughly 12 days after vaccination. Here the CDR3 reads CASSLRQGGRTQYF. The CDR3 bases are TGTGCCAGCAGTTTACGGCAGGGGGGGAGGACGCAGTATTTT.